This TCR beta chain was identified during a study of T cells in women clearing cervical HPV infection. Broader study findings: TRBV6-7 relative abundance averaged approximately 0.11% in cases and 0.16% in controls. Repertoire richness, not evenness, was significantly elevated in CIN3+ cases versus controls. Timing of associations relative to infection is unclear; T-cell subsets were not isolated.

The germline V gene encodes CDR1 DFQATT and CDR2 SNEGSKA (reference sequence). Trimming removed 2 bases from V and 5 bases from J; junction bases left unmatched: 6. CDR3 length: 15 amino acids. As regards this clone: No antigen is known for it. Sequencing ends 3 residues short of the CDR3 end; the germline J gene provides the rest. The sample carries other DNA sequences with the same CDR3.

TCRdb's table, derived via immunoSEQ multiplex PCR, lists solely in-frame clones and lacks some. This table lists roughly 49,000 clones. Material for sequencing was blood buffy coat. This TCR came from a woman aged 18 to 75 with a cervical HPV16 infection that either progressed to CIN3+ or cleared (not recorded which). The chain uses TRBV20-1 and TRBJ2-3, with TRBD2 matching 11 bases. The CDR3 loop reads CSARLAGGTGDTQYF. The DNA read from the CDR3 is TGCAGTGCTAGACTAGCGGGGGGCACAGGAGATACG.